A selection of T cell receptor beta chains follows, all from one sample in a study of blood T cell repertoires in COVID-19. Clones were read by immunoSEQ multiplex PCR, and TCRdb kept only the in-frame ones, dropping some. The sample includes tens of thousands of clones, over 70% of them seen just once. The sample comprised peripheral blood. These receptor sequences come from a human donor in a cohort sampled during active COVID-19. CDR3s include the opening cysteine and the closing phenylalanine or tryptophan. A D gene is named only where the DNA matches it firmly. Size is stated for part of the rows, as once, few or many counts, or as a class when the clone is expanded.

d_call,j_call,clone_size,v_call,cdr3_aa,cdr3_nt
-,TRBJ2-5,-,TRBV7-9,CASTAFGATETQYF,TGTGCCAGCACCGCCTTTGGAGCGACAGAGACCCAGTACTTC
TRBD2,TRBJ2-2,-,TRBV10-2,CASNSAGGNTGELFF,TGCGCCAGCAACTCAGCGGGAGGGAACACCGGGGAGCTGTTTTTT
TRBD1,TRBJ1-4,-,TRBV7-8,CASSLDRGLQKLFF,TGTGCCAGCAGCCTGGACAGGGGGCTTCAAAAACTGTTTTTT
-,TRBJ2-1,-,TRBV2,CASSHSESGSYNEQFF,TGTGCCAGCAGCCATAGCGAATCGGGCTCCTACAATGAGCAGTTCTTC
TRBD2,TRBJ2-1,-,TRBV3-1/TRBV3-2,CASVRGLDNEQFF,TGTGCCAGCGTAAGAGGACTAGACAATGAGCAGTTCTTC
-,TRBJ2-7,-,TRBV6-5,CASSNGYGSYEQYF,TGTGCCAGCAGCAACGGGTATGGGTCCTACGAGCAGTACTTC
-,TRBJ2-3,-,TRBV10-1,CASSEGGADTQYF,TGCGCCAGCAGTGAAGGGGGTGCAGATACGCAGTATTTT
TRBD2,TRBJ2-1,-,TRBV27,CASSLGTSRNEQFF,TGTGCCAGCAGTTTGGGGACTAGTCGCAATGAGCAGTTCTTC
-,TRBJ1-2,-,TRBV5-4,CASSFESAIRDGNYGYTF,TGTGCCAGCAGCTTCGAATCAGCGATCCGGGATGGGAACTATGGCTACACCTTC
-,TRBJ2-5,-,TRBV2,CASSREQETQYF,TGTGCCAGCAGTCGAGAACAAGAGACCCAGTACTTC
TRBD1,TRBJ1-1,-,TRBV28,CASILRGTGPTEAFF,TGTGCCAGCATCCTAAGAGGGACAGGGCCCACTGAAGCTTTCTTT
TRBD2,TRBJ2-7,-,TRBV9,CASSVGGTSGAISYEQYF,TGTGCCAGCAGCGTAGGGGGGACTAGCGGGGCGATCTCCTACGAGCAGTACTTC
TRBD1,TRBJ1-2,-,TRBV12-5,CASGLTGADGYTF,TGTGCTAGTGGTCTGACAGGGGCCGATGGCTACACCTTC
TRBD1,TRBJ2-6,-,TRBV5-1,CASSLLGQRARGANVLTF,TGCGCCAGCAGCTTGTTGGGACAGAGGGCGCGTGGGGCCAACGTCCTGACTTTC
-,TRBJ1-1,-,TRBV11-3,CASSSPGGKDTEAFF,TGTGCCAGCAGCTCCCCGGGGGGGAAGGACACTGAAGCTTTCTTT
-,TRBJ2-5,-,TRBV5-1,CASSQGQSQETQYF,TGCGCCAGCAGTCAGGGGCAAAGTCAAGAGACCCAGTACTTC
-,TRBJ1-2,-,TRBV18,CASSQTRERYGYTF,TGTGCCAGCTCTCAAACCCGGGAGCGCTATGGCTACACCTTC
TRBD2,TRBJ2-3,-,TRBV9,CASSVGSGSITDTQYF,TGTGCCAGCAGCGTAGGGAGCGGGAGCATCACAGATACGCAGTATTTT
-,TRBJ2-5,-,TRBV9,CASSVEQVHWQETQYF,TGTGCCAGCAGCGTAGAACAGGTACATTGGCAAGAGACCCAGTACTTC
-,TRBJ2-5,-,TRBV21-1,CASSKMTSGFVETQYF,TGTGCCAGCAGCAAAATGACTAGCGGCTTCGTAGAGACCCAGTACTTC
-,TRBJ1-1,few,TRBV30,CAWLLPTGPNTEAFF,TGTGCCTGGCTTCTACCGACAGGCCCGAACACTGAAGCTTTCTTT
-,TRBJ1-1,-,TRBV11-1,CASSLWSGGASPEAFF,TGTGCCAGCAGCTTATGGTCTGGCGGGGCTTCGCCTGAAGCTTTCTTT
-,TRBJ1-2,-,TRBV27,CASSLRGDYGYTF,TGTGCCAGCAGTTTGCGGGGGGATTATGGCTACACCTTC
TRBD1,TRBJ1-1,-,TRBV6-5,CASSYSNRGLTEAFF,TGTGCCAGCAGTTACTCGAACAGGGGGCTTACTGAAGCTTTCTTT
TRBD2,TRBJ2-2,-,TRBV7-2,CASSSPGIAGGIGELFF,TGTGCCAGCAGCTCCCCTGGGATAGCGGGGGGTATCGGGGAGCTGTTTTTT
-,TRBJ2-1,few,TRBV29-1,CSVQRARGNEQFF,TGCAGCGTTCAGAGAGCGAGAGGGAATGAGCAGTTCTTC
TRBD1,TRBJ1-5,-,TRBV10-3,CAISTGQGNQPQHF,TGTGCCATCAGTACTGGACAGGGGAATCAGCCCCAGCATTTT
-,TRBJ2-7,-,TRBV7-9,CASSLAETYEQYF,TGTGCCAGCTCCTTGGCGGAGACCTACGAGCAGTACTTC
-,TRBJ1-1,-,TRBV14,CASSQDSGEGNTEAFF,TGTGCCAGCAGCCAAGATTCAGGGGAAGGGAACACTGAAGCTTTCTTT
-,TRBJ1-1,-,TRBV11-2,CASSTSGSRYTEAFF,TGTGCCAGCAGCACCTCAGGGTCAAGATACACTGAAGCTTTCTTT
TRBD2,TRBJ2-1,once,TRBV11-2,CASRKGTSGAYYNEQFF,TGTGCCAGCAGAAAAGGGACTAGCGGAGCTTATTACAATGAGCAGTTCTTC
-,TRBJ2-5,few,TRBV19,CASRQSGETQYF,TGTGCCAGTAGACAATCTGGAGAGACCCAGTACTTC
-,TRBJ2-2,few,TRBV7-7,CASSSDYSPVGELFF,TGTGCCAGCAGCTCGGACTACTCTCCGGTCGGGGAGCTGTTTTTT
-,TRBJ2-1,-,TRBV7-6,CASSPTSSSATEQFF,TGTGCCAGCAGCCCTACCTCCTCTAGCGCTACTGAGCAGTTCTTC